A few counts support the clone carrying this T cell receptor beta chain. The CDR3 sequence is 16 residues long. Germline values: CDR1 LNHDA, CDR2 SQIVND (reference sequence). V was trimmed by 3 bases and J by 5 bases, leaving 17 bases between them. TCRdb ran MiXCR on the PCR reads and lists one entry per CDR3 protein. The sample has around 460,000 distinct CDR3 sequences, about a fifth seen once. The sample originates from a study of molecular identifiers for immune sequencing clone quantification. Study at large: Naive CD8 cell RNA, from approximately 20,000 or 100,000 cells, was split five ways in replicates, with four sequenced.

Sorted cell numbers of about 17,000 to 1,100,000, with 10%, 30% or 50% RNA, served as input for naive CD8 libraries. The clonotype comes from a human donor in good health. Some libraries in this study had Jurkat cell RNA spiked in. Specimen: naive CD8+ T cells from blood, with Jurkat cell RNA spiked in. As to subset: FACS-sorted CD8+CD4-CCR7+CD45RA+ naive T cells. The V and J genes are TRBV19 and TRBJ1-5; a weak D match, TRBD1 (5 bases). The CDR3 sequence is CASSIGTRGYHQPQHF. CDR3 DNA sequence: TGTGCCAGTAGTATTGGGACCCGAGGCTATCATCAGCCCCAGCATTTT.